This TCR beta chain came from a study of blood T cell repertoires in COVID-19. This clone has a single count. Study processing details: Using reference gene primer amplification, nucleated cell counts were estimated. The table came from immunoSEQ multiplex PCR; TCRdb's copy has only in-frame clones and leaves some out. Clone size and V and J calls were adopted from that table, with D and trimming inferred from the DNA. The data hold about 320,000 clones, with 85% observed a single time. The V and J ends lost 6 bases and 3 bases, in that order; junction bases with no gene match: 11. Germline lookup yields CDR1 MNHEY and CDR2 SVGAGI. This CDR3 comprises 15 residues.

Sequences were obtained from peripheral blood. The chain has TRBV6-5 and TRBJ2-7; TRBD1 matches 7 bases. This receptor was identified in a human donor in a cohort sampled during active COVID-19. The CDR3 here is CASSKDREVGYEQYF. The CDR3 bases are TGTGCCAGCAGCAAAGACAGGGAAGTGGGCTACGAGCAGTACTTC.